This T cell receptor beta chain was observed in a study of human T cells and chemical hapten exposure. This clonotype was counted ten times or more. The CDR3 covers 14 residues. V lost 0 bases to trimming and J lost 0 bases, with 6 bases between them. Germline V gene data show CDR1 as MNHEY and CDR2 as SVGAGI. Time point specified: pre-sensitization, week 0. Specified treatment: therapeutic diphenylcyclopropenone sensitization with weekly scalp DPC. The authors' total RNA extraction used unfractionated whole blood. TCRdb re-called the RACE reads through MiXCR, storing one row per CDR3 protein. The sample lists around 57,000 distinct CDR3 sequences; roughly 12% were seen once.

Sequences were derived from whole blood, sampled in connection with sensitization to the hapten diphenylcyclopropenone (DPC). The V call is TRBV6-5, the J call TRBJ2-7; unclear D gene. The sequence was collected from a woman in her thirties or forties with alopecia areata. Some clones in this sample may be carry-over from other donors' samples. CDR3: CASSYSGGSYEQYF. The CDR3 bases are TGTGCCAGCAGTTACTCGGGCGGCTCCTACGAGCAGTACTTC.